Below are 26 T cell receptor beta chains sequenced from a single sample in a study of blood T cell repertoires in COVID-19. Data came from immunoSEQ multiplex PCR; TCRdb stores just in-frame clones and leaves some out. The sample comprises about 230,000 clones, around four fifths of which are singletons, and around 2.6% rests with the top ten. Sequencing was carried out using peripheral blood. These receptors were obtained from a woman aged 70-85 years with active or convalescent COVID-19.

V is TRBV27 and J is TRBJ1-4, with D tentatively TRBD1 (6 bases). This CDR3 region has 14 residues. The V end was cut by 6 bases, the J end by 12 bases, with 20 bases between. Per the germline V gene, CDR1 is MNHEY and CDR2 is SMNVEV (reference sequence). In nucleotides, the CDR3 is TGTGCCAGCAGAAAGGACAGCAACCTTTTTGAACTGTTTTTT. Translating it yields CASRKDSNLFELFF.

This rearrangement joins TRBV11-2 to TRBJ2-5; a possible D gene is TRBD2 (6 bases). CDR1 and CDR2 (germline): SGHAT, FQNNGV. The CDR3 sequence is 15 residues long. The V end was cut by 3 bases, the J end by 2 bases, with 13 bases between. The CDR3 DNA sequence: TGTGCCAGCAGCTTGGGGGGACCTATACAAGAGACCCAGTACTTC. Protein: CASSLGGPIQETQYF. Drawing the rest from reference TRBV11-2 and TRBJ2-5, the complete variable domain is EAGVAQSPRYKIIEKRQSVAFWCNPISGHATLYWYQQILGQGPKLLIQFQNNGVVDDSQLPKDRFSAERLKGVDSTLKIQPAKLEDSAVYLCASSLGGPIQETQYFGPGTRLLVL.

The rearrangement uses TRBV7-9 and TRBJ2-6; a possible D gene is TRBD1 (6 bases). CDR1 is SEHNR, CDR2 FQNEAQ, per germline (reference sequence). The CDR3 runs 16 residues. V was trimmed by 5 bases and J by 1 base, leaving 12 bases between them. Here the CDR3 reads CASSPNRVSGANVLTF. Written as DNA, the CDR3 is TGTGCCAGCAGCCCAAACAGGGTGTCTGGGGCCAACGTCCTGACTTTC.

A remark on this clone: One end of the junction varies from germline; a read error may be responsible. V and J are TRBV2 and TRBJ2-2; 8 bases are shared with TRBD2. The CDR3 length is 16 residues. Germline V lookup: CDR1 SNHLY, CDR2 FYNNEI. In DNA form, the CDR3 reads TGCGGGACGGGGCTAGCGGGCCCCCTTGGAACCGGGGAGCTGTTTTTT. Amino acid sequence: CGTGLAGPLGTGELFF.

J is TRBJ1-2 and V is TRBV18; a weak D match, TRBD1 (5 bases). Trimming removed 3 bases at V and 6 bases at J, with 11 bases between. This CDR3 contains 13 residues. Germline CDR1 reads KGHSH; CDR2 reads LQKENI. CDR3 in DNA: TGTGCCAGCTCACCGGGGGAGGGAAATGGCTACACCTTC. Translating gives CASSPGEGNGYTF.

The chain couples TRBV28 to TRBJ2-1, with TRBD1 matching over 11 bases. This CDR3 contains 16 residues. The germline gives CDR1 MDHEN, CDR2 SYDVKM. V trimming: 8 bases; J trimming: 4 bases; junction bases outside the gene matches: 10. The CDR3 sequence is CASAELGTGGYNEQFF. The CDR3 DNA sequence: TGTGCCAGCGCAGAATTAGGGACAGGGGGATACAATGAGCAGTTCTTC. Combining the CDR3 with reference TRBV28 and TRBJ2-1 gives the whole variable domain DVKVTQSSRYLVKRTGEKVFLECVQDMDHENMFWYRQDPGLGLRLIYFSYDVKMKEKGDIPEGYSVSREKKERFSLILESASTNQTSMYLCASAELGTGGYNEQFFGPGTRLTVL.

As to this clone: The sample has other DNA sequences that encode this CDR3 too. This chain connects TRBV18 to TRBJ2-1; TRBD2 matches at 16 bases. V gave up 0 bases and J gave up 7 bases; unmatched junction bases: 0. The CDR3 is 16 residues long. CDR1 KGHSH and CDR2 LQKENI come from the germline V gene. Here the CDR3 DNA reads TGTGCCAGCTCACCACCGGGACTAGCGGGGGGGAATGAGCAGTTCTTC. Translated, it gives CASSPPGLAGGNEQFF.

This chain uses TRBV11-3 with TRBJ1-1, with 7 nucleotides matching TRBD1. The V gene end was trimmed by 8 bases and the J gene end by 3 bases; junction bases not matched to a gene: 6. The CDR3 is 13 residues long. CDR1 is SGHNT and CDR2 is YENEEA in the germline V gene. The CDR3 nucleotides are TGTGCCAGCGGGAGGCAGGGGGACACTGAAGCTTTCTTT. It specifies CASGRQGDTEAFF.

This clone has just one count. The V and J genes are TRBV19 and TRBJ1-1; a possible D gene is TRBD1 (5 bases). The CDR3 extends over 13 amino acids. V lost 3 bases and J 4 bases, leaving 9 bases between the germline ends. Per the germline V gene, CDR1 is LNHDA and CDR2 is SQIVND (reference sequence). The CDR3 nucleotides read TGTGCCAGTAGTATTCAGGGATCCACTGAAGCTTTCTTT. This encodes CASSIQGSTEAFF.

The rearrangement joins TRBV9 to TRBJ1-4; D ambiguous. The CDR3 totals 15 residues. The ends were cut back, 4 bases at V and 7 bases at J, with 17 bases in the middle. Germline loops: CDR1 SGDLS, CDR2 YYNGEE. The CDR3 bases are TGTGCCAGCAGCCCGGTAGAGACTCTATCTGAAAAACTGTTTTTT. Protein product: CASSPVETLSEKLFF. Variable domain in full (rest from reference TRBV9 and TRBJ1-4): DSGVTQTPKHLITATGQRVTLRCSPRSGDLSVYWYQQSLDQGLQFLIQYYNGEERAKGNILERFSAQQFPDLHSELNLSSLELGDSALYFCASSPVETLSEKLFFGSGTQLSVL.

The chain has TRBV6-2 or TRBV6-3 and TRBJ1-3; D not certain. V lost 2 bases and J lost 0, with 8 bases in between. There are 15 residues in the CDR3. The germline gives CDR1 MNHEY, CDR2 SVGEGT. CDR3 loop: CASSYEAHSGNTIYF. The CDR3 coding sequence is TGTGCCAGCAGTTACGAGGCTCACTCTGGAAACACCATATATTTT.

In this sample, this clone turned up a few times. The chain recombines TRBV5-1 with TRBJ1-1; the match to TRBD1 covers 11 bases. The V and J ends lost 4 bases and 3 bases, in that order; junction bases with no gene match: 5. The CDR3 length is 15 residues. Germline V gives CDR1 SGHRS, CDR2 YFSETQ. DNA for the CDR3: TGCGCCAGCAGCCCTGGGACAGGGGGAGACACTGAAGCTTTCTTT. Translating gives CASSPGTGGDTEAFF.

The V gene is TRBV6-5, the J gene TRBJ2-7; D gene unclear. V gave up 7 bases and J gave up 1 base, with 17 bases separating them. Germline V lookup: CDR1 MNHEY, CDR2 SVGAGI. The CDR3 contains 15 residues. CDR3 loop: CASNAPETGSYEQYF. CDR3 bases: TGTGCCAGCAACGCACCCGAGACGGGTTCCTACGAGCAGTACTTC.

The chain carries TRBV3-1 (or the pseudogene TRBV3-2) and TRBJ2-3; perhaps TRBD2 as D (5 bases). Germline V gene lookup returns CDR1 LGHDT and CDR2 YNNKEL (reference sequence). V dropped 5 bases and J dropped 0 bases, with 18 bases sitting between them. This CDR3 has 17 residues. CDR3 region: CASSDLFSSSSTDTQYF. In nucleotides, the CDR3 is TGTGCCAGCAGCGACCTTTTTTCTAGCAGCAGCACAGATACGCAGTATTTT.

The rearrangement links TRBV21-1 to TRBJ2-7; TRBD2, the table's D call, was not compared with the DNA. TRBV21-1 is a pseudogene. The CDR3 spans 16 residues. CDR3 sequence: CASSKVGGDGEYEQYF. The CDR3, as DNA: TGTGCCAGCAGCAAAGTCGGGGGGGACGGAGAGTACGAGCAGTACTTC.

The CDR3: CASSADRDAEAFF. CDR3 bases: TGTGCCAGCAGCGCGGACAGGGACGCTGAAGCTTTCTTT. The chain uses TRBV2 and TRBJ1-1; 8 nucleotides match TRBD1. The V and J ends lost 6 bases and 6 bases, in that order; junction bases with no gene match: 6. Germline-derived CDR1 and CDR2 are SNHLY and FYNNEI. The CDR3 sequence is 13 residues long. Full variable domain (missing parts from reference TRBV2 and TRBJ1-1): EPEVTQTPSHQVTQMGQEVILRCVPISNHLYFYWYRQILGQKVEFLVSFYNNEISEKSEIFDDQFSVERPDGSNFTLKIRSTKLEDSAMYFCASSADRDAEAFFGQGTRLTVV.

The rearrangement uses TRBV3-1 (or the pseudogene TRBV3-2) and TRBJ2-7; tentative D call: TRBD2 (5 bases). Germline V gene lookup returns CDR1 LGHDT and CDR2 YNNKEL (reference sequence). The CDR3 loop spans 14 amino acids. Trimming left V 2 bases short and J 2 bases short, with 10 bases between. Written as DNA, the CDR3 is TGTGCCAGCAGCCAAAGAGCGGTCACCTACGAGCAGTACTTC. Its protein is CASSQRAVTYEQYF.

The chain combines TRBV7-8 with TRBJ2-1; TRBD2 might be the D (6 bases). From germline, CDR1 is SGHVS and CDR2 FQNEAQ. The CDR3 loop spans 16 amino acids. V dropped 1 base and J dropped 1 base, with 11 bases sitting between them. CDR3 in amino acids: CASSLGVAASYNEQFF. CDR3 DNA: TGTGCCAGCAGCTTAGGGGTAGCGGCTTCCTACAATGAGCAGTTCTTC.

The chain employs TRBV6-5 and TRBJ2-3; TRBD2 matches 7 bases. CDR1 is MNHEY, CDR2 SVGAGI, per germline. CDR3 length equals 15 residues. With V trimmed by 0 bases and J by 6 bases, 6 bases remained unmatched. Written as DNA, the CDR3 is TGTGCCAGCAGTTACTCGGGTAGCGGGCCTGATACGCAGTATTTT. Protein product: CASSYSGSGPDTQYF.

The rearrangement joins TRBV18 to TRBJ1-4; the match to TRBD1 covers 9 bases. Germline assignment: CDR1 KGHSH and CDR2 LQKENI. Trimming cost V 4 bases and J 6 bases; bases outside gene matches: 9. This CDR3 spans 16 amino acids. Here the CDR3 DNA reads TGTGCCAGCTCACGGCTAGGACAGGGGACGGATGAAAAACTGTTTTTT. It codes for CASSRLGQGTDEKLFF.

In regard to this clone: Other DNA variants within this sample encode the same CDR3. This chain links TRBV5-1 with TRBJ1-3; perhaps TRBD1 as D (6 bases). Per the germline V gene, CDR1 is SGHRS and CDR2 is YFSETQ. The V gene lost 4 bases and the J gene lost 2 bases, with 10 bases spanning the gap. CDR3 length: 14 residues. CDR3 protein: CASSLQGTGNTIYF. For the CDR3, the DNA is TGCGCCAGCAGCCTACAGGGTACTGGAAACACCATATATTTT.

The rearrangement uses TRBV6-2 or TRBV6-3 and TRBJ2-7; 7 bases match TRBD1. The CDR3 runs to 13 residues. With 6 bases clipped from V and 4 bases from J, the junction kept 6 bases outside the gene matches. Germline V gene sequence: CDR1 MNHEY, CDR2 SVGEGT. The CDR3 DNA reads as TGTGCCAGCAGCCCGGGACAGTTTTACGAGCAGTACTTC. Residues: CASSPGQFYEQYF.

This clone was seen a single time. The chain is built from TRBV4-3 and TRBJ2-7, with 9 bases fitting TRBD2. The CDR3 covers 16 residues. With 0 bases clipped from V and 3 bases from J, the junction kept 6 bases outside the gene matches. CDR1 LGHNA and CDR2 YSLEER come from the germline V gene. The CDR3 reads CASSQDERGVNYEQYF. The DNA for the CDR3 is TGCGCCAGCAGCCAAGATGAGCGGGGGGTGAACTACGAGCAGTACTTC.

This clone was seen only once. The chain is built from TRBV5-1 and TRBJ2-1; 9 nucleotides match TRBD2. The CDR3 is made up of 14 amino acids. The V and J ends lost 4 bases and 7 bases, in that order; junction bases with no gene match: 6. Germline values: CDR1 SGHRS, CDR2 YFSETQ. The CDR3 coding sequence is TGCGCCAGCAGCACGGGACTAGCTATGAATGAGCAGTTCTTC. The encoded protein is CASSTGLAMNEQFF.

This clone was observed once. The chain links TRBV5-1 to TRBJ1-1; D remains unclear. V lost 3 bases and J 2 bases, leaving 8 bases between the germline ends. CDR3 size: 13 residues. In germline, CDR1 is SGHRS, CDR2 YFSETQ. CDR3 loop: CASSYDLNTEAFF. CDR3 bases: TGCGCCAGCAGCTACGACTTAAACACTGAAGCTTTCTTT.

This chain uses TRBV7-9 with TRBJ2-7, with 7 bases fitting TRBD2. Germline V gene lookup returns CDR1 SEHNR and CDR2 FQNEAQ (reference sequence). This CDR3 is 14 amino acids long. The V and J ends lost 4 bases and 3 bases, in that order; junction bases with no gene match: 6. CDR3 loop: CASSWAGTNYEQYF. The CDR3 DNA reads as TGTGCCAGCAGCTGGGCAGGGACTAACTACGAGCAGTACTTC.